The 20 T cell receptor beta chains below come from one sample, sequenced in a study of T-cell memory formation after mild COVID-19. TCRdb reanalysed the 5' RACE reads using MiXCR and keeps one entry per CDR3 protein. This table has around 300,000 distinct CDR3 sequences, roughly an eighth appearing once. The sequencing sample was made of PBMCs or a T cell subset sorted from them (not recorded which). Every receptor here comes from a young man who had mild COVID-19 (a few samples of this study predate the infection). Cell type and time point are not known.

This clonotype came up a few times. CDR3 DNA: TGTGCCAGCAGTTCACTAGCAGCATACAATGAGCAGTTCTTC. Translated, it gives CASSSLAAYNEQFF. This sequence joins TRBV12-3 or TRBV12-4 and TRBJ2-1; tentatively, D is TRBD2 (6 bases). The CDR3 consists of 14 residues. Trimming took 4 bases from V and 4 from J, leaving 11 bases between them.

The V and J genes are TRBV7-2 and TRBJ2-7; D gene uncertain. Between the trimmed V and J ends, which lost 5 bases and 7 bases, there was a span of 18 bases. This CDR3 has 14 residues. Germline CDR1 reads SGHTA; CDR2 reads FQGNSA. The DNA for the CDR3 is TGTGCCAGCAGCCCAGCGTGGGCGGCAGTGGAGCAGTACTTC. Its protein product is CASSPAWAAVEQYF.

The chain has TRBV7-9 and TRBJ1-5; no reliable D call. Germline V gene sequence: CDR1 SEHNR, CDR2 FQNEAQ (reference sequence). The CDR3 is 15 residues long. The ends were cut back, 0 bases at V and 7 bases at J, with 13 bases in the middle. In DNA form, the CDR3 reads TGTGCCAGCAGCTTAGCCTCGGCAGGCCAACAGCCCCAGCATTTT. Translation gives CASSLASAGQQPQHF.

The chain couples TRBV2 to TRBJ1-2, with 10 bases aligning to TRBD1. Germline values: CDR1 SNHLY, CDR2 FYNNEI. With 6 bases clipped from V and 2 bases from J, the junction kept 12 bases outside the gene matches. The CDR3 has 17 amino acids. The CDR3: CASSGWDRGYQNYGYTF. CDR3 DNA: TGTGCCAGCAGCGGATGGGACAGGGGATACCAAAACTATGGCTACACCTTC.

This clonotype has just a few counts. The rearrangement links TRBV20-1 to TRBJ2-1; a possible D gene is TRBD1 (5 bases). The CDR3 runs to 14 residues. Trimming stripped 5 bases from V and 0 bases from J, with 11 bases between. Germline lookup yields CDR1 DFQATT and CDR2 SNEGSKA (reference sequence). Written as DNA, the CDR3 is TGCAGTGCTCAGGACACCTTCTCCTACAATGAGCAGTTCTTC. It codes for CSAQDTFSYNEQFF.

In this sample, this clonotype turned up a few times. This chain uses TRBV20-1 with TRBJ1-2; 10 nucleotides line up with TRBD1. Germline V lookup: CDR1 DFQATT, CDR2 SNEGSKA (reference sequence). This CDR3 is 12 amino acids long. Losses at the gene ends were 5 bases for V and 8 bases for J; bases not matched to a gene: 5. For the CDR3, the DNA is TGCAGTGCTGTCGGGACAGGGGTGGGCTACACCTTC. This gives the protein CSAVGTGVGYTF.

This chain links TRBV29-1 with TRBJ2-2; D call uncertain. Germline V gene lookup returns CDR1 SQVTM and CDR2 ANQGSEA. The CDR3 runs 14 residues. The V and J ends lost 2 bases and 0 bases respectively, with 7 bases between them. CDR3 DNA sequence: TGCAGCGTTGAATGGGGAACGAACACCGGGGAGCTGTTTTTT. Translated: CSVEWGTNTGELFF.

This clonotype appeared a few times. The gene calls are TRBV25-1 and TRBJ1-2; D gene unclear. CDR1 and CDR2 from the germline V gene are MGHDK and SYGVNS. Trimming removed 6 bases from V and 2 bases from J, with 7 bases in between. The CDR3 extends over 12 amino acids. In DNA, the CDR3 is TGTGCCAGCAGACAGACCAACTATGGCTACACCTTC. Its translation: CASRQTNYGYTF.

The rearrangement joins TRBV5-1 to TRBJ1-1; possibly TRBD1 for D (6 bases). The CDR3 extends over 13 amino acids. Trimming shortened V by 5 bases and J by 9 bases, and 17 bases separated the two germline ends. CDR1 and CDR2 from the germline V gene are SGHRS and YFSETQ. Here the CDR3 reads CASSFGGRVQAFF. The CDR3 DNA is TGCGCCAGCAGTTTCGGGGGGCGCGTCCAAGCTTTCTTT.

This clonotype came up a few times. The CDR3 DNA is TGTGCCAGCAGCCAAGCGGGCAACTATGGCTACACCTTC. It translates to CASSQAGNYGYTF. J is TRBJ1-2 and V is TRBV3-1; D gene unclear. Germline lookup yields CDR1 LGHDT and CDR2 YNNKEL (reference sequence). This CDR3 region has 13 residues. V was cut by 1 base and J by 2 bases, with 5 bases left in between.

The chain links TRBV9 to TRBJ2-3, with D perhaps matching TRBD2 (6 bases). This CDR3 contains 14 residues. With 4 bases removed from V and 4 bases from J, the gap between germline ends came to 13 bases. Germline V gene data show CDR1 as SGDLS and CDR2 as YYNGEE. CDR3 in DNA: TGTGCCAGCAGCCCGAGCACGGGGGCAGATACGCAGTATTTT. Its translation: CASSPSTGADTQYF.

The CDR3 here is CASLRDREETQYF. The CDR3, as DNA: TGTGCCAGCCTCCGGGACAGGGAAGAGACCCAGTACTTC. J is TRBJ2-5 and V is TRBV7-2; 9 bases agree with TRBD1. V shed 8 bases, J shed 3 bases, and the junction held 4 bases outside the gene matches. The CDR3 spans 13 residues. Germline V gene sequence: CDR1 SGHTA, CDR2 FQGNSA.

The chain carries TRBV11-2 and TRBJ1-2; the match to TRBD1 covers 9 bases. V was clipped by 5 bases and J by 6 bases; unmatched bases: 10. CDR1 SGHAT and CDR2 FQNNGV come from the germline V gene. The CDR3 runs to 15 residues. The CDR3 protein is CASSARQGEENGYTF. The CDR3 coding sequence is TGTGCCAGCAGCGCTCGACAGGGGGAGGAGAATGGCTACACCTTC.

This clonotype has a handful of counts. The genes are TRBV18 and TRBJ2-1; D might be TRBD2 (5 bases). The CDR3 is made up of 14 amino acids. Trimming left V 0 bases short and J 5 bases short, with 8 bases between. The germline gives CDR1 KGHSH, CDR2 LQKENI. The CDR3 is CASSPPGAHNEQFF. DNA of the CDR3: TGTGCCAGCTCACCACCGGGAGCCCACAATGAGCAGTTCTTC.

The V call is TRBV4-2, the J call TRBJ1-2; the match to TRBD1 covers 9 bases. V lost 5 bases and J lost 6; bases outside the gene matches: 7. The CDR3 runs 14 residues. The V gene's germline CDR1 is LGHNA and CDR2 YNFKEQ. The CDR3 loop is CASSGVQGADGYTF. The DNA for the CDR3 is TGTGCCAGCAGCGGGGTACAGGGGGCGGATGGCTACACCTTC.

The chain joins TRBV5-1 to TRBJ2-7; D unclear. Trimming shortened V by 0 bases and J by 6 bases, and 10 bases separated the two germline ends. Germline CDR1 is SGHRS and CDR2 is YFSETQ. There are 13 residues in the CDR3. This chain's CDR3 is CASSLEGGLEQYF. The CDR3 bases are TGCGCCAGCAGCTTGGAGGGCGGTCTCGAGCAGTACTTC.

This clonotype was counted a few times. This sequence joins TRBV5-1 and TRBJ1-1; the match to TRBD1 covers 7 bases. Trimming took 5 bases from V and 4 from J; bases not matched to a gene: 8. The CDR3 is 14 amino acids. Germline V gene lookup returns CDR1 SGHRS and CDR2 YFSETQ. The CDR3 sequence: CASRRGLDGTEAFF. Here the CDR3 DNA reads TGCGCCAGCAGGAGGGGGCTAGATGGCACTGAAGCTTTCTTT. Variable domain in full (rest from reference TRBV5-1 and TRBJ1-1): KAGVTQTPRYLIKTRGQQVTLSCSPISGHRSVSWYQQTPGQGLQFLFEYFSETQRNKGNFPGRFSGRQFSNSRSEMNVSTLELGDSALYLCASRRGLDGTEAFFGQGTRLTVV.

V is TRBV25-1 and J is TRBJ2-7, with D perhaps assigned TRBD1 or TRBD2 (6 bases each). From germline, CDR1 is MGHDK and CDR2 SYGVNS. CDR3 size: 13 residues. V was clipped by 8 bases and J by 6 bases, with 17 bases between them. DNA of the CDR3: TGTGCCAGCGAGGGGGGCAAGGCGGTCGAGCAGTACTTC. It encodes CASEGGKAVEQYF.

The CDR3 region is CASRVGNTGSYNEQFF. For the CDR3, the DNA is TGTGCCAGCAGGGTTGGAAATACCGGCTCCTACAATGAGCAGTTCTTC. The chain recombines TRBV2 with TRBJ2-1; D ambiguous. Deletions cut 6 bases from V and 0 bases from J, with 15 bases between. The germline V gene encodes CDR1 SNHLY and CDR2 FYNNEI. This CDR3 contains 16 residues. The variable domain in full, completed from reference TRBV2 and TRBJ2-1, reads EPEVTQTPSHQVTQMGQEVILRCVPISNHLYFYWYRQILGQKVEFLVSFYNNEISEKSEIFDDQFSVERPDGSNFTLKIRSTKLEDSAMYFCASRVGNTGSYNEQFFGPGTRLTVL.

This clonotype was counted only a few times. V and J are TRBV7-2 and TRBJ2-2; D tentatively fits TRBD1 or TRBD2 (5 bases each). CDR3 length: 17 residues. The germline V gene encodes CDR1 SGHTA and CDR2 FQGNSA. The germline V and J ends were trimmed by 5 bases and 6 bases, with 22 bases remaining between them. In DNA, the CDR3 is TGTGCCAGCAGCCCCGGGTCCTCGGCAGGGAGTCCCGGGGAGCTGTTTTTT. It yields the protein CASSPGSSAGSPGELFF. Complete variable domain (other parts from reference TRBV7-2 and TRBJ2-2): GAGVSQSPSNKVTEKGKDVELRCDPISGHTALYWYRQSLGQGLEFLIYFQGNSAPDKSGLPSDRFSAERTGGSVSTLTIQRTQQEDSAVYLCASSPGSSAGSPGELFFGEGSRLTVL.